This T cell receptor (beta chain) was identified in a study of blood T cell repertoires in COVID-19. As handled by the study authors: Reference gene primers were amplified, and this amplification served to estimate nucleated cell counts. TCRdb keeps only in-frame clones here, not all; method: immunoSEQ multiplex PCR. V, J and clone size were drawn from that table, and D and trimming were deduced from the DNA. Of 84,000 or so clones listed, roughly three quarters were seen once; the top ten hold about 11%. This CDR3 is built from 16 residues. Germline V gene lookup returns CDR1 LNHDA and CDR2 SQIVND (reference sequence). The V gene lost 4 bases and the J gene lost 3 bases, with 16 bases spanning the gap.

The genes are TRBV19 and TRBJ2-1, with D possibly matching TRBD2 (7 bases). Sequenced sample: peripheral blood. The source is an older man with acute or convalescent COVID-19. CDR3 DNA: TGTGCCAGTAGTACGCCGGTAGGGGGGGACTACAATGAGCAGTTCTTC. Amino acid sequence: CASSTPVGGDYNEQFF. The full variable domain, rest sourced from reference TRBV19 and TRBJ2-1, is DGGITQSPKYLFRKEGQNVTLSCEQNLNHDAMYWYRQDPGQGLRLIYYSQIVNDFQKGDIAEGYSVSREKKESFPLTVTSAQKNPTAFYLCASSTPVGGDYNEQFFGPGTRLTVL.